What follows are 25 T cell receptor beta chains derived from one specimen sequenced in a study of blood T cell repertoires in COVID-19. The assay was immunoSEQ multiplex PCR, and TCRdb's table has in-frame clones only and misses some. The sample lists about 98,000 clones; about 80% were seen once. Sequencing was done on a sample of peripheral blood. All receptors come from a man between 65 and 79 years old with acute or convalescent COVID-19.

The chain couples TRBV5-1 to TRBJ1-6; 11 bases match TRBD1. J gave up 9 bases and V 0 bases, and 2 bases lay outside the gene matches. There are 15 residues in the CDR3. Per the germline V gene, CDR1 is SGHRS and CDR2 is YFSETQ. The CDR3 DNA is TGCGCCAGCAGCTTGGAGGGGACAGGGGGTTCACCCCTCCACTTT. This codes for CASSLEGTGGSPLHF.

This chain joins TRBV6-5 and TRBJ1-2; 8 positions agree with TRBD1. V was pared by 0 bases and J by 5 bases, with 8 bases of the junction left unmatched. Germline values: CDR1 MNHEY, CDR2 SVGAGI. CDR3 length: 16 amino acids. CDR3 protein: CASSYSRWTGPYGYTF. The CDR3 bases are TGTGCCAGCAGTTACTCCAGGTGGACAGGGCCTTATGGCTACACCTTC.

Here the CDR3 DNA reads TGTGCCAGCAGCTTGGGTCTTCGGGGGGATTACAATGAGCAGTTCTTC. Protein: CASSLGLRGDYNEQFF. The rearrangement uses TRBV5-5 and TRBJ2-1, with TRBD2 matching 7 bases. The germline V gene has CDR1 SGHKS and CDR2 YYEKEE (reference sequence). This CDR3 contains 16 residues. V dropped 0 bases and J dropped 4; count of bases not matched to a gene: 7.

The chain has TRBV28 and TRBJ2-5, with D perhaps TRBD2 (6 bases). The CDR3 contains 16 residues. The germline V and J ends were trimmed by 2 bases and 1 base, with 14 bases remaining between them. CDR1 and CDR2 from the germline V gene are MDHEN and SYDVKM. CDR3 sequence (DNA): TGTGCCAGCAGTTTACTGGGGGGTACGGGCCAAGAGACCCAGTACTTC. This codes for CASSLLGGTGQETQYF. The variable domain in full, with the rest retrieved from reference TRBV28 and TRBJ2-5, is DVKVTQSSRYLVKRTGEKVFLECVQDMDHENMFWYRQDPGLGLRLIYFSYDVKMKEKGDIPEGYSVSREKKERFSLILESASTNQTSMYLCASSLLGGTGQETQYFGPGTRLLVL.

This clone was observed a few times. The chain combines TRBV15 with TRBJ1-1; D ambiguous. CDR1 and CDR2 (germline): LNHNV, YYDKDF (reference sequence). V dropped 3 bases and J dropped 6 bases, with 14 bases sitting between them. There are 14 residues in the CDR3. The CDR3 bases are TGTGCCACCAGCAGGACCCGGGGAGACGCTGAAGCTTTCTTT. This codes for CATSRTRGDAEAFF.

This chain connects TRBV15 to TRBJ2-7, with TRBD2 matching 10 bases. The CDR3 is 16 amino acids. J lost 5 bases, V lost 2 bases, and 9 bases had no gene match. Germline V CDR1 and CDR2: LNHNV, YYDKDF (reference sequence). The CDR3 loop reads CATSRLLAGGLDEQYF. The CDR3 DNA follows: TGTGCCACCAGCAGACTTTTAGCGGGAGGCCTCGACGAGCAGTACTTC.

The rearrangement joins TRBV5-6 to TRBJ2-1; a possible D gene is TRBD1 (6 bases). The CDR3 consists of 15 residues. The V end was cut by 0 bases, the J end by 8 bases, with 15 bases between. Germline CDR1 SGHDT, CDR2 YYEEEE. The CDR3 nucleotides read TGTGCCAGCAGCTTGGTTGTCTACAGGGACCATGAGCAGTTCTTC. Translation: CASSLVVYRDHEQFF.

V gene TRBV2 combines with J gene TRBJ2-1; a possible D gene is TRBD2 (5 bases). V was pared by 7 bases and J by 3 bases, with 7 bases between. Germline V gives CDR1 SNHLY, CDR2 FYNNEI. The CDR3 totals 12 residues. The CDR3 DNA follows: TGTGCCAGCATTCGGGACTACAATGAGCAGTTCTTC. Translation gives CASIRDYNEQFF. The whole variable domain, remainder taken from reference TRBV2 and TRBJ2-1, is EPEVTQTPSHQVTQMGQEVILRCVPISNHLYFYWYRQILGQKVEFLVSFYNNEISEKSEIFDDQFSVERPDGSNFTLKIRSTKLEDSAMYFCASIRDYNEQFFGPGTRLTVL.

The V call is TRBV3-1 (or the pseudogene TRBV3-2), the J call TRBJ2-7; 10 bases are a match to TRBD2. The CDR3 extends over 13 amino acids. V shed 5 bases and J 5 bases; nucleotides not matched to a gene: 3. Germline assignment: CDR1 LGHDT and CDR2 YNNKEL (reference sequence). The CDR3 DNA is TGTGCCAGCAGCGGTCTAGCGGGAGACGAGCAGTACTTC. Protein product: CASSGLAGDEQYF.

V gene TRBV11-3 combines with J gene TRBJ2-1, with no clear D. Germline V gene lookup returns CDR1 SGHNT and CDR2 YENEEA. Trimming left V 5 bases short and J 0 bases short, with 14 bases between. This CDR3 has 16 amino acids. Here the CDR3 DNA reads TGTGCCAGCAGCCCCACCCTTTCGAGCTCCTACAATGAGCAGTTCTTC. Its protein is CASSPTLSSSYNEQFF.

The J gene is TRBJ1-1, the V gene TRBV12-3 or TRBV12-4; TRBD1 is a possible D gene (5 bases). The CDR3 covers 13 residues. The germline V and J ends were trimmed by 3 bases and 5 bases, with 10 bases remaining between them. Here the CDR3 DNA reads TGTGCCAGCAGTTTCCAGGGTGGTACTGAAGCTTTCTTT. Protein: CASSFQGGTEAFF.

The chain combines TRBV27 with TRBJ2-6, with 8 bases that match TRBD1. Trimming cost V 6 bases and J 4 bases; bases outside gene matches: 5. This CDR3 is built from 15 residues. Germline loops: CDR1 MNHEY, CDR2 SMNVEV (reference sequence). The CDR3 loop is CASSQGATGANVLTF. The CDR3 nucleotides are TGTGCCAGCAGCCAGGGGGCAACCGGGGCCAACGTCCTGACTTTC.

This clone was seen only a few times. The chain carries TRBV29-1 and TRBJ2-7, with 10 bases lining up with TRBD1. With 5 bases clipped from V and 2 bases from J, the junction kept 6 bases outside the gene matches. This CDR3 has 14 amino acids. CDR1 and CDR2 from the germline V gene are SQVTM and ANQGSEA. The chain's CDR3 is CSVTGGTGAYEQYF. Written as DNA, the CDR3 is TGCAGCGTTACGGGCGGGACAGGGGCCTACGAGCAGTACTTC.

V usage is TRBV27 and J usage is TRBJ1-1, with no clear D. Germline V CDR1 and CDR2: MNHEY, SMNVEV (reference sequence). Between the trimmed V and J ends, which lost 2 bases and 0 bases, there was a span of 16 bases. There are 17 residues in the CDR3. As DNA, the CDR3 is TGTGCCAGCAGTTTAAAGCCCCCGGGTCCAGTGAACACTGAAGCTTTCTTT. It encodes CASSLKPPGPVNTEAFF.

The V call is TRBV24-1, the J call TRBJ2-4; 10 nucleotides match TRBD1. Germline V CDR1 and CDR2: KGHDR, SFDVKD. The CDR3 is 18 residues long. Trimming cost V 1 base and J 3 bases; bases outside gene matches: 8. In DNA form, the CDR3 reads TGTGCCACCAGTGATTTAAGACAGGGGGCTGGAGGCAAAAACATTCAGTACTTC. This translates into CATSDLRQGAGGKNIQYF.

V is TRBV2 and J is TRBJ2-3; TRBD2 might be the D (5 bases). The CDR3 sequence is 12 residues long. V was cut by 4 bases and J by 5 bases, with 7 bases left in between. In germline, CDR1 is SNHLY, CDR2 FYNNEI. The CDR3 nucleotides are TGTGCCAGCAGTGTACGGGGAGATACGCAGTATTTT. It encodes CASSVRGDTQYF. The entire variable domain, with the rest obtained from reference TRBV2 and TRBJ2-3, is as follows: EPEVTQTPSHQVTQMGQEVILRCVPISNHLYFYWYRQILGQKVEFLVSFYNNEISEKSEIFDDQFSVERPDGSNFTLKIRSTKLEDSAMYFCASSVRGDTQYFGPGTRLTVL.

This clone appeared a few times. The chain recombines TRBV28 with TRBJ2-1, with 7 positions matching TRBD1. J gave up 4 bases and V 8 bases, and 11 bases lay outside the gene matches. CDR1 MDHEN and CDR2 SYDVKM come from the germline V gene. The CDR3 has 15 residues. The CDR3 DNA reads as TGTGCCAGCCTTCGTTGGGACAGTGCTTACAATGAGCAGTTCTTC. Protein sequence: CASLRWDSAYNEQFF.

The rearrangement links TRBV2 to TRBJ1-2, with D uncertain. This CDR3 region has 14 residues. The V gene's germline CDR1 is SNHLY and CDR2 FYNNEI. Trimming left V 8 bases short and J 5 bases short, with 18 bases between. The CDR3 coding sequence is TGTGCCAGCTACCAAGGGCGCTCGGGGTATGGCTACACCTTC. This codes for CASYQGRSGYGYTF.

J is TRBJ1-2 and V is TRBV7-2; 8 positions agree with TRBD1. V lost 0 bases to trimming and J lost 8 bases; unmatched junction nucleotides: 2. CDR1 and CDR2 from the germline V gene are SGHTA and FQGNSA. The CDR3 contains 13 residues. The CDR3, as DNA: TGTGCCAGCAGCTTAGCCAGGGGGCAAGGCTACACCTTC. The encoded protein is CASSLARGQGYTF.

This CDR3 reads CASSTPGLGVRNEQFF. The DNA of the CDR3 is TGTGCCAGTAGTACGCCGGGACTAGGGGTTCGCAATGAGCAGTTCTTC. The rearrangement uses TRBV19 and TRBJ2-1, with 8 positions matching TRBD2. Germline V gene data show CDR1 as LNHDA and CDR2 as SQIVND (reference sequence). The CDR3 has 16 residues. V lost 4 bases to trimming and J lost 6 bases; unmatched junction nucleotides: 11.

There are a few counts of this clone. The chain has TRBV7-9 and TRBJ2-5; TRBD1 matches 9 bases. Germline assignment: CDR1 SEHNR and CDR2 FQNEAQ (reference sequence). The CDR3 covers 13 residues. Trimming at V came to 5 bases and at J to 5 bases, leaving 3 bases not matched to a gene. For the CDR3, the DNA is TGTGCCAGCAGCCGCGGACAGGGGGAGACCCAGTACTTC. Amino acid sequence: CASSRGQGETQYF.

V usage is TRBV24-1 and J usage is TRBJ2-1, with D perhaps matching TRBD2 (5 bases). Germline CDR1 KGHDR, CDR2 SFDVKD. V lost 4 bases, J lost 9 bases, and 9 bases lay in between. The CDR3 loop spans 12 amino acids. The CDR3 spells CATSEGVSEQFF. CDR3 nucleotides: TGTGCCACCAGTGAGGGAGTCAGTGAGCAGTTCTTC.

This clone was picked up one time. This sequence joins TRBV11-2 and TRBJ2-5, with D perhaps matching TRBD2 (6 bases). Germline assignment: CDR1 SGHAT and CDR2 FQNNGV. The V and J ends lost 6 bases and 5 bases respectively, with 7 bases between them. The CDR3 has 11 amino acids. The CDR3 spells CASSGRETQYF. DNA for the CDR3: TGTGCCAGCAGTGGGAGGGAGACCCAGTACTTC.

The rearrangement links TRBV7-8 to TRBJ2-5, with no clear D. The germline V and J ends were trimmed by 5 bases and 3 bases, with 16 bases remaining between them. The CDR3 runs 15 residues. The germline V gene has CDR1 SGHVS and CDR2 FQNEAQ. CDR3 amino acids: CASSPTYQREETQYF. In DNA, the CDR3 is TGTGCCAGCAGCCCCACTTACCAGCGAGAAGAGACCCAGTACTTC.

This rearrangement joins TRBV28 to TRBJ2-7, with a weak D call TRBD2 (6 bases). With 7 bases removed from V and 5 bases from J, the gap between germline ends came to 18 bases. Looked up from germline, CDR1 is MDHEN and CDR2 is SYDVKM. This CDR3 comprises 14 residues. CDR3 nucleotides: TGTGCCAGCACCCGGAGGGCCCTGGGAAACGAGCAGTACTTC. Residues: CASTRRALGNEQYF.